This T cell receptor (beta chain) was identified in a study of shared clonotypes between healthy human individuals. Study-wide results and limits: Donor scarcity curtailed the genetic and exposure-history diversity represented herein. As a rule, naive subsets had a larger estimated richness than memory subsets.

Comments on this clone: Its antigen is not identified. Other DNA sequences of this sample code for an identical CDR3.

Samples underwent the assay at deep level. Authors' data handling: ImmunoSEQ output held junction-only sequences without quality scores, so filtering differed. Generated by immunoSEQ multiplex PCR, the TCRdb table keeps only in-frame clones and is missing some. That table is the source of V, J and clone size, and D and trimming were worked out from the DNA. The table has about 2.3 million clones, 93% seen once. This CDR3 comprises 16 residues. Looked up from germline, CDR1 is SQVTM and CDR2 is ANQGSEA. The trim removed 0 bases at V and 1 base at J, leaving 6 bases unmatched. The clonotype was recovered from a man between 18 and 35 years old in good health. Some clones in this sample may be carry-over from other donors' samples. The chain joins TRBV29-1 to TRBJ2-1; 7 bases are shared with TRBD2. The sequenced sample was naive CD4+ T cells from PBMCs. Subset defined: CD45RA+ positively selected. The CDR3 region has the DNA TGCAGCGTTGAAGAGGGAGGCGGGAGTTCCTACAATGAGCAGTTCTTC. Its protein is CSVEEGGGSSYNEQFF.